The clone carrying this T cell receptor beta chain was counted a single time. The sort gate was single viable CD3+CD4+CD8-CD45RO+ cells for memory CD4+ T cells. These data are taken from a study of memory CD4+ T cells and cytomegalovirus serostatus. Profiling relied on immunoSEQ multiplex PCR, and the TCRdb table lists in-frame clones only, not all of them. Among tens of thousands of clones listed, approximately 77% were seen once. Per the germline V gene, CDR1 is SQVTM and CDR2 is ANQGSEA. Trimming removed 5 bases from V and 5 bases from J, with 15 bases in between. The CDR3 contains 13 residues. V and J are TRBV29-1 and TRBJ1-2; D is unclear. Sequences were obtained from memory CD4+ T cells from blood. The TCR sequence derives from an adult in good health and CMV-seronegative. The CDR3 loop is CSVSAPREYGYTF. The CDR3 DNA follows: TGCAGCGTTTCGGCCCCGAGAGAATATGGCTACACCTTC. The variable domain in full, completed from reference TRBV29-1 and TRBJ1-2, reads SAVISQKPSRDICQRGTSLTIQCQVDSQVTMMFWYRQQPGQSLTLIATANQGSEATYESGFVIDKFPISRPNLTFSTLTVSNMSPEDSSIYLCSVSAPREYGYTFGSGTRLTVV.